The 24 T cell receptor beta chains below all came from one sample that was sequenced in a study of radiation and T cells in renal cell carcinoma. Documented time point: blood 2 weeks post-SBRT. This sample's treatment: 15 Gy SBRT to primary tumor, nephrectomy 4 weeks later. TCRdb's table, derived via immunoSEQ multiplex PCR, lists solely in-frame clones and lacks some. The sample lists around 26,000 clones; over 70% were seen once. The specimen was blood, collected from a patient whose treatment included radiotherapy and nephrectomy. The receptors were gathered from a man aged 55-75 years with renal cell carcinoma.

The gene calls are TRBV5-1 and TRBJ2-7, with D unresolved. Germline-derived CDR1 and CDR2 are SGHRS and YFSETQ. The CDR3 is 13 residues long. V lost 2 bases and J lost 3, with 9 bases in between. The CDR3 is CASSFGTFYEQYF. The CDR3 nucleotides are TGCGCCAGCAGCTTCGGCACCTTCTACGAGCAGTACTTC.

The chain uses TRBV6-5 and TRBJ1-1; 8 nucleotides line up with TRBD1. V was clipped by 8 bases and J by 1 base; unmatched bases: 3. CDR1 is MNHEY and CDR2 is SVGAGI in the germline V gene. This CDR3 is built from 13 residues. The CDR3 region is CASRDRGNTEAFF. DNA of the CDR3: TGTGCCAGCCGAGACAGGGGGAACACTGAAGCTTTCTTT.

As concerns this clone: Other nucleotide sequences in the sample specify the same CDR3. The rearrangement links TRBV18 to TRBJ1-1; possible D gene TRBD1, 6 bases. The germline CDR1 and CDR2 sequences are KGHSH and LQKENI. The CDR3 sequence is 14 residues long. Deletions cut 3 bases from V and 5 bases from J, with 13 bases between. Here the CDR3 DNA reads TGTGCCAGCTCACCTCAACAGGGAAATACTGAAGCTTTCTTT. This gives the protein CASSPQQGNTEAFF.

This chain links TRBV18 with TRBJ2-1, with 11 bases that match TRBD1. V lost 6 bases, J lost 7 bases, and 8 bases stayed unmatched. Looked up from germline, CDR1 is KGHSH and CDR2 is LQKENI. This CDR3 contains 15 residues. In DNA form, the CDR3 reads TGTGCCAGCTCCCCGGACAGGGGGCGTGAGAATGAGCAGTTCTTC. As protein: CASSPDRGRENEQFF.

The rearrangement links TRBV7-2 to TRBJ2-7; D is unresolved. This CDR3 spans 11 amino acids. Trimming shortened V by 3 bases and J by 1 base, and 1 base separated the two germline ends. Per germline, CDR1 SGHTA and CDR2 FQGNSA. The CDR3 spells CASSLSYEQYF. The CDR3 nucleotides read TGTGCCAGCAGCTTGTCCTACGAGCAGTACTTC.

The chain combines TRBV7-8 with TRBJ1-2, with a tentative D call TRBD1 (6 bases). This CDR3 comprises 13 residues. Germline V lookup: CDR1 SGHVS, CDR2 FQNEAQ. V lost 5 bases to trimming and J lost 6 bases, with 13 bases between them. CDR3 DNA: TGTGCCAGCAGCCGAATCACAGGGAATGGCTACACCTTC. Amino acids: CASSRITGNGYTF.

This chain uses TRBV5-1 with TRBJ2-1, with 10 bases lining up with TRBD2. Germline CDR1 is SGHRS and CDR2 is YFSETQ. V lost 4 bases and J lost 6; bases outside the gene matches: 10. The CDR3 length is 16 residues. DNA of the CDR3: TGCGCCAGCAGCAACCCCGGGACTAGCGTGGTCAATGAGCAGTTCTTC. Translating it yields CASSNPGTSVVNEQFF.

V gene TRBV28 combines with J gene TRBJ2-7, with 8 bases lining up with TRBD2. The V segment lost 3 bases and the J segment 0 bases; nucleotides outside the gene matches: 7. This CDR3 contains 16 residues. Looked up from germline, CDR1 is MDHEN and CDR2 is SYDVKM. The CDR3 region has the DNA TGTGCCAGCAGTTTTTCGCTAGCGGGTCTCTCCTACGAGCAGTACTTC. Translated: CASSFSLAGLSYEQYF.

The chain links TRBV11-3 to TRBJ2-7; no clear D. CDR1 SGHNT and CDR2 YENEEA come from the germline V gene. V shed 1 base and J shed 3 bases, with 10 bases lying between them. This CDR3 spans 14 amino acids. The CDR3 here is CASSLGQADYEQYF. As DNA, the CDR3 is TGTGCCAGCAGCTTAGGGCAGGCGGACTACGAGCAGTACTTC. Combining the CDR3 with reference TRBV11-3 and TRBJ2-7 gives the whole variable domain EAGVVQSPRYKIIEKKQPVAFWCNPISGHNTLYWYLQNLGQGPELLIRYENEEAVDDSQLPKDRFSAERLKGVDSTLKIQPAELGDSAVYLCASSLGQADYEQYFGPGTRLTVT.

The chain uses TRBV19 and TRBJ1-5; 8 bases align to TRBD1. The CDR3 runs 14 residues. Unmatched junction bases numbered 6, after V lost 6 bases and J lost 5 bases. The germline gives CDR1 LNHDA, CDR2 SQIVND (reference sequence). The CDR3 reads CASRPGQGDQPQHF. CDR3 nucleotide sequence: TGTGCCAGTAGGCCCGGACAGGGAGATCAGCCCCAGCATTTT.

The chain links TRBV5-1 to TRBJ2-3; 11 bases line up with TRBD2. CDR1 and CDR2 from the germline V gene are SGHRS and YFSETQ. V was pared by 6 bases and J by 2 bases, with 5 bases of the junction left unmatched. The CDR3 consists of 15 residues. CDR3 DNA: TGCGCCAGCACCTCACTAGCGGGGGCCACAGATACGCAGTATTTT. Protein sequence: CASTSLAGATDTQYF.

The chain joins TRBV2 to TRBJ2-1, with D unclear. The CDR3 loop spans 13 amino acids. V was shortened by 3 bases and J by 4 bases, with 7 bases between the two germline ends. Germline CDR1 and CDR2: SNHLY and FYNNEI. In DNA form, the CDR3 reads TGTGCCAGCAGTGACAACGGATACAATGAGCAGTTCTTC. Its protein product is CASSDNGYNEQFF.

CDR3 residues: CASSEARGYEQYF. CDR3 nucleotide sequence: TGTGCCAGCAGCGAGGCCAGGGGGTACGAGCAGTACTTC. The V and J genes are TRBV9 and TRBJ2-7, with 7 bases fitting TRBD1. The V gene's germline CDR1 is SGDLS and CDR2 YYNGEE. This CDR3 is built from 13 residues. Unmatched junction bases numbered 4, after V lost 3 bases and J lost 4 bases.

The chain is built from TRBV4-3 and TRBJ1-1, with TRBD1 as a possible D gene (5 bases). The CDR3 consists of 15 residues. Looked up from germline, CDR1 is LGHNA and CDR2 is YSLEER. Trimming removed 0 bases at V and 5 bases at J, with 13 bases between. CDR3 sequence (DNA): TGCGCCAGCAGCCAAGATCCGGCAGGGCTAACTGAAGCTTTCTTT. Amino acids: CASSQDPAGLTEAFF.

V usage is TRBV10-3 and J usage is TRBJ2-3; the match to TRBD1 covers 9 bases. Germline-derived CDR1 and CDR2 are ENHRY and SYGVKD. This CDR3 spans 18 amino acids. V was pared by 6 bases and J by 1 base, with 14 bases of the junction left unmatched. The CDR3 reads CAISRSRDRVGGTDTQYF. As DNA, the CDR3 is TGTGCCATCAGCCGGTCCCGGGACAGGGTGGGGGGCACAGATACGCAGTATTTT.

The chain employs TRBV14 and TRBJ1-2, with TRBD1 as a possible D gene (6 bases). Germline CDR1 SGHDN, CDR2 FVKESK. The CDR3 loop spans 17 amino acids. The V end lost 1 base, the J end lost 4 bases, and 19 bases lay between the germline ends. CDR3 nucleotide sequence: TGTGCCAGCAGCCAAGTGCGGGGGCGCGGGCCCGTCTATGGCTACACCTTC. Translating it yields CASSQVRGRGPVYGYTF.

The rearrangement uses TRBV20-1 and TRBJ2-7; TRBD2 aligns across 9 bases. Trimming took 6 bases from V and 9 from J; bases not matched to a gene: 6. Germline loops: CDR1 DFQATT, CDR2 SNEGSKA (reference sequence). CDR3 size: 11 residues. Here the CDR3 DNA reads TGCAGTGCCCCGCGGGGGGGCGGGCAGTACTTC. As protein: CSAPRGGGQYF.

The chain recombines TRBV5-6 with TRBJ1-1; D gene unclear. This CDR3 region has 14 residues. Germline values: CDR1 SGHDT, CDR2 YYEEEE. Trimming took 1 base from V and 3 from J, leaving 10 bases between them. The CDR3: CASSLNPPYTEAFF. The CDR3 region has the DNA TGTGCCAGCAGCTTGAACCCCCCTTACACTGAAGCTTTCTTT.

This chain connects TRBV5-6 to TRBJ1-2; 8 positions match TRBD1. The CDR3 runs to 14 residues. Germline CDR1 reads SGHDT; CDR2 reads YYEEEE. J lost 4 bases, V lost 0 bases, and 2 bases had no gene match. The DNA of the CDR3 is TGTGCCAGCAGCTTGGCGACAGGGGCCTATGGCTACACCTTC. It codes for CASSLATGAYGYTF.

This rearrangement joins TRBV5-1 to TRBJ2-1; D possibly corresponds to TRBD1 (5 bases). Looked up from germline, CDR1 is SGHRS and CDR2 is YFSETQ. The CDR3 covers 15 residues. Between the trimmed V and J ends, which lost 4 bases and 0 bases, there was a span of 11 bases. CDR3 nucleotide sequence: TGCGCCAGCAGCCCCAGGGAAAGCTCCTACAATGAGCAGTTCTTC. It codes for CASSPRESSYNEQFF.

With respect to this clone: This sample includes further DNA sequences coding for the same CDR3. The chain has TRBV5-1 and TRBJ1-2; TRBD1 is a possible D gene (5 bases). The germline CDR1 and CDR2 sequences are SGHRS and YFSETQ. V lost 0 bases, J lost 5 bases, and 11 bases lay in between. The CDR3 length is 14 residues. The CDR3 protein is CASSLAGTEYGYTF. Written as DNA, the CDR3 is TGCGCCAGCAGCTTGGCCGGGACCGAGTATGGCTACACCTTC.

As concerns this clone: This CDR3 is also generated by other DNA sequences in the sample. The genes are TRBV6-5 and TRBJ1-4; TRBD1 matches 9 bases. This CDR3 spans 15 amino acids. Germline V lookup: CDR1 MNHEY, CDR2 SVGAGI. V gave up 2 bases and J gave up 8 bases; unmatched junction bases: 6. The CDR3 DNA reads TGTGCCAGCAGTTACGGACAGGGGTGGGACGAAAAACTGTTTTTT. Its translation: CASSYGQGWDEKLFF.

The CDR3 spells CASSGQAFNTGELFF. CDR3 DNA: TGTGCCAGCAGTGGACAGGCTTTCAACACCGGGGAGCTGTTTTTT. The chain joins TRBV2 to TRBJ2-2, with a possible D match to TRBD1 (6 bases). This CDR3 spans 15 amino acids. Trimming removed 4 bases from V and 2 bases from J, with 11 bases in between. Germline CDR1 SNHLY, CDR2 FYNNEI.

The chain has TRBV6-1 and TRBJ1-1; D uncertain. The CDR3 is made up of 15 amino acids. Germline V gene lookup returns CDR1 MNHNS and CDR2 SASEGT. V shed 1 base and J shed 0 bases, with 9 bases lying between them. The CDR3 reads CASSEGIAMNTEAFF. In nucleotides, the CDR3 is TGTGCCAGCAGTGAAGGGATAGCCATGAACACTGAAGCTTTCTTT.